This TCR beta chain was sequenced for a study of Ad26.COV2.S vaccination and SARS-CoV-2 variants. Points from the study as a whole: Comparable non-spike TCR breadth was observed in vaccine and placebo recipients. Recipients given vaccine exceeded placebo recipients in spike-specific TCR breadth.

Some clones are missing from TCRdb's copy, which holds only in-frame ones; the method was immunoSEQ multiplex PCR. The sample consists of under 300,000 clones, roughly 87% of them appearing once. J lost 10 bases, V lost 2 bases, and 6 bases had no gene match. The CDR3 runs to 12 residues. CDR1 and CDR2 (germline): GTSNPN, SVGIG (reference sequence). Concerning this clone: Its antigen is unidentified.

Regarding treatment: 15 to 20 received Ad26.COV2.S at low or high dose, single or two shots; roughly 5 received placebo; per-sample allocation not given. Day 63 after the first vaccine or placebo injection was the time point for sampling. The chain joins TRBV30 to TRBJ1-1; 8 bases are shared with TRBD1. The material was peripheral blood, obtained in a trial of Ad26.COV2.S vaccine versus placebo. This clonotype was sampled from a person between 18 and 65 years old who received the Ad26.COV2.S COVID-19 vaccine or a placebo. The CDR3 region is CAWSQGQGRAFF. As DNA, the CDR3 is TGTGCCTGGAGTCAAGGACAGGGACGAGCTTTCTTT.